This T cell receptor beta chain is from a study of blood T cell repertoires in COVID-19. Study details: Collection of acute and convalescent COVID-19 samples took place in the United States, Italy and Spain. Sample material is recorded as cDNA or gDNA derived from T cells, B-cell-depleted T cells, or PBMCs.

Germline lookup yields CDR1 SGHRS and CDR2 YFSETQ. This CDR3 contains 14 residues. In the authors' workflow: Counts of nucleated cells, estimated from reference gene primer amplification, were obtained. Sequencing was performed with immunoSEQ multiplex PCR; in TCRdb, only in-frame clones are kept and a portion is missing. Clone size and V and J calls were adopted from that table, with D and trimming inferred from the DNA. The sample shows under 120,000 clones, 65% to 80% of them seen only once. On this clone itself: The junction departs from germline at one end; a sequencing error may be responsible. Other DNA sequences in this sample translate to the same CDR3.

This clonotype originated in a man aged 70 or older with active or convalescent COVID-19. The rearrangement joins TRBV5-1 to TRBJ2-7; 10 bases map to TRBD2. Sequenced: peripheral blood. The CDR3 nucleotides read TGCGCCCGCAGCGTGGGAGCGGGGGGGTACGAGCAGTACTTC. Amino acid sequence: CARSVGAGGYEQYF. The entire variable domain, with the rest obtained from reference TRBV5-1 and TRBJ2-7, is as follows: KAGVTQTPRYLIKTRGQQVTLSCSPISGHRSVSWYQQTPGQGLQFLFEYFSETQRNKGNFPGRFSGRQFSNSRSEMNVSTLELGDSALYLCARSVGAGGYEQYFGPGTRLTVT.